This is a list of T cell receptor beta chains from one sample in a study of T cell responses to AZD1222 COVID-19 vaccine. This table comes from immunoSEQ multiplex PCR, and its TCRdb copy is limited to in-frame clones, with some not included. The sample consists of about 180,000 clones, roughly 93% of them appearing once. The specimen comprised peripheral blood, sampled 28 days after the second dose of the MenACWY control vaccine. The receptor set was obtained from an adult who received the MenACWY meningococcal vaccine as a control. Both conserved end residues are part of each CDR3. The D gene is left open where the match is weak. Size tells how often a clone was seen (once, few, many) or the class of an expanded clone, and some rows leave it out.

DNA	CDR3	size	D	V	J	length
TGTGCCTGGAGTGTAGTCAGGTTCACCGGGGAGCTGTTTTTT	CAWSVVRFTGELFF	NA	NA	TRBV30	TRBJ2-2	14
TGTGCCAGCAGTCACCGGGACAGGGATGGCTACACCTTC	CASSHRDRDGYTF	NA	TRBD1	TRBV12-3/TRBV12-4	TRBJ1-2	13
TGCGCCAGCAGCTTGGACAGCCCTAACTATGGCTACACCTTC	CASSLDSPNYGYTF	NA	NA	TRBV5-1	TRBJ1-2	14
TGTGCCAGCAGCCGCTACAGGGGCGGAAACACTGAAGCTTTCTTT	CASSRYRGGNTEAFF	NA	TRBD1	TRBV4-2	TRBJ1-1	15
TGTGCCAGCAGCGAGAACAGGGGGTCCTCCGGCTACACCTTC	CASSENRGSSGYTF	NA	TRBD1	TRBV7-2	TRBJ1-2	14
TGTGCCAGCAGTGCCCACGCAGAGAACACTGAAGCTTTCTTT	CASSAHAENTEAFF	NA	NA	TRBV9	TRBJ1-1	14
TGCGCCAGCAGCTTACCGCAGGGGGCCGGGGAGCTGTTTTTT	CASSLPQGAGELFF	NA	TRBD1	TRBV5-1	TRBJ2-2	14
TGTGCCAGCAGTACTGGGGACGACTATGGCTACACCTTC	CASSTGDDYGYTF	NA	NA	TRBV5-6	TRBJ1-2	13
TGTGCCAGCAGTCACCTGAGGACCCTGGCCTACGAGCAGTACTTC	CASSHLRTLAYEQYF	once	NA	TRBV6-2/TRBV6-3	TRBJ2-7	15
TGTGCCAGCAGCCTAGGAGTTGATTCACCCCTCCACTTT	CASSLGVDSPLHF	once	NA	TRBV7-8	TRBJ1-6	13
TGTGCCAGCAGTTACTCGAGGACAGGGAGTACTGAAGCTTTCTTT	CASSYSRTGSTEAFF	NA	TRBD1	TRBV6-5	TRBJ1-1	15
TGTGCCAGCAGCTTGGAGGGGGCGCGTGGGTCACCCCTCCACTTT	CASSLEGARGSPLHF	NA	TRBD1	TRBV7-3	TRBJ1-6	15
TGTGCCAGTAGTATAGGAACAGGGTTGGGCTCTGGGGCCAACGTCCTGACTTTC	CASSIGTGLGSGANVLTF	NA	NA	TRBV19	TRBJ2-6	18
TGTGCCAGCACCTTAACAGTTAACTATGGCTACACCTTC	CASTLTVNYGYTF	NA	NA	TRBV7-8	TRBJ1-2	13
TGTGCCAGCAGGAAGGGCCGGGTCCTCGAGAATTCACCCCTCCACTTT	CASRKGRVLENSPLHF	once	NA	TRBV2	TRBJ1-6	16
TGTGCCAGCAGCCCTCGACTGGTCCAAGAGACCCAGTACTTC	CASSPRLVQETQYF	NA	NA	TRBV13	TRBJ2-5	14
TGTGCCAGCTCACCAGGGATAAGAACGGATCGACGGGCTACTAACTATGGCTACACCTTC	CASSPGIRTDRRATNYGYTF	NA	NA	TRBV18	TRBJ1-2	20
TGTGCCAGCAGTTTTTTCCAAAAATACAATGAGCAGTTCTTC	CASSFFQKYNEQFF	NA	NA	TRBV27	TRBJ2-1	14
TGCGCCAGCAGCCACCGTGAGGGACAGGGCTACGAGCAGTACTTC	CASSHREGQGYEQYF	NA	TRBD1	TRBV4-1	TRBJ2-7	15
TGTGCCAGCAGCTTGGGGACAGGTTACTACGAGCAGTACTTC	CASSLGTGYYEQYF	NA	TRBD1	TRBV5-6	TRBJ2-7	14
TGTGCCAGCAGCTTCGACAGGGGGAACACTGAAGCTTTCTTT	CASSFDRGNTEAFF	NA	TRBD1	TRBV7-2	TRBJ1-1	14
TGTGCCAGCAGCCCCGGACGGACTAGCACAGATACGCAGTATTTT	CASSPGRTSTDTQYF	NA	NA	TRBV7-9	TRBJ2-3	15
TGCAGCGTTGTAGGAATTGCTGGCTACACCTTC	CSVVGIAGYTF	NA	NA	TRBV29-1	TRBJ1-2	11
TGTGCCAGCAGCCCGCGGACAGGCCAAGAGACCCAGTACTTC	CASSPRTGQETQYF	NA	TRBD1	TRBV3-1/TRBV3-2	TRBJ2-5	14
TGTGCCAGCAGCTTAGCGCCTAGCGGGGTCTACAATGAGCAGTTCTTC	CASSLAPSGVYNEQFF	NA	TRBD2	TRBV7-2	TRBJ2-1	16
TGTGCCAGCAGCTTAGAGCGGGGGGCCGGGGATACGCAGTATTTT	CASSLERGAGDTQYF	NA	TRBD2	TRBV7-2	TRBJ2-3	15
TGTGCCAGCAGCTTATTGCCTCAGCCCCAGCATTTT	CASSLLPQPQHF	NA	NA	TRBV7-3	TRBJ1-5	12
TGTGCCAGCAGCCAAGCCAGGTCTAATTCACCCCTCCACTTT	CASSQARSNSPLHF	NA	NA	TRBV3-1/TRBV3-2	TRBJ1-6	14
TGCGCCAGCAGCTTGCAGGGAAGCTCCTATAATTCACCCCTCCACTTT	CASSLQGSSYNSPLHF	NA	NA	TRBV5-1	TRBJ1-6	16
TGTGCCAGCAGTGAGGACAGGGGCGGCACTGAAGCTTTCTTT	CASSEDRGGTEAFF	NA	TRBD1	TRBV2	TRBJ1-1	14
TGTGCCAGCAGCTTAGGACATGTACTAAATAATTCACCCCTCCACTTT	CASSLGHVLNNSPLHF	NA	NA	TRBV7-2	TRBJ1-6	16
TGTGCCAGCTCACCACGACCAGCGGATGGCTACACCTTC	CASSPRPADGYTF	once	NA	TRBV18	TRBJ1-2	13
TGTGCTAGTATCGGGACGGCTAGCACAGATACGCAGTATTTT	CASIGTASTDTQYF	few	NA	TRBV7-2	TRBJ2-3	14
TGTGCCAGCAGCTTAGGCGACAGGGCTAATTCACCCCTCCACTTT	CASSLGDRANSPLHF	NA	TRBD1	TRBV7-2	TRBJ1-6	15
TGTGCCAGTAGTATAGTCAGGGTGGGCGCAGATACGCAGTATTTT	CASSIVRVGADTQYF	few	NA	TRBV19	TRBJ2-3	15
TGTGCCAGCAGCCCACGAACCAATAGCGGCGTCCTGACTTTC	CASSPRTNSGVLTF	NA	NA	TRBV2	TRBJ2-6	14
TGTGCCAGCAGTTTAGACAGGGGAAGCAATCAGCCCCAGCATTTT	CASSLDRGSNQPQHF	NA	TRBD1	TRBV28	TRBJ1-5	15
TGTGCCAGCAGCCTCCGAGGGAACACTGAAGCTTTCTTT	CASSLRGNTEAFF	NA	NA	TRBV3-1/TRBV3-2	TRBJ1-1	13
TGTGCCAGCAGAAGGGTAAGCAATCAGCCCCAGCATTTT	CASRRVSNQPQHF	NA	NA	TRBV27	TRBJ1-5	13
TGTGCCAGCAGGGGAGACACCGGGACCCTTAAGGGCTACACCTTC	CASRGDTGTLKGYTF	NA	NA	TRBV2	TRBJ1-2	15
TGTGCCAGCAGAGCGCAGGGAGGGCGGTCACCCCTCCACTTT	CASRAQGGRSPLHF	NA	NA	TRBV6-5	TRBJ1-6	14
TGTGCCAGCAGTTTGTCAGGGAACACTGAAGCTTTCTTT	CASSLSGNTEAFF	NA	NA	TRBV12-3/TRBV12-4	TRBJ1-1	13
TGTGCCAGCAGTTACCGGGACGGCTACGAGCAGTACTTC	CASSYRDGYEQYF	NA	NA	TRBV6-5	TRBJ2-7	13
TGTGCCAGCTCACCTATGGGACAGGGGGCCAACGTCCTGACTTTC	CASSPMGQGANVLTF	NA	TRBD1	TRBV18	TRBJ2-6	15
TGCGCCAGCAGCCCCAGGTGGGGGGGGACCAACACTGAAGCTTTCTTT	CASSPRWGGTNTEAFF	NA	NA	TRBV4-1	TRBJ1-1	16
TGTGCCAGCAGTTCACGCAATCAGCCCCAGCATTTT	CASSSRNQPQHF	NA	NA	TRBV27	TRBJ1-5	12
TGCGCCAGCAGCCCTCAGGGAGGAAATCTTGGCTACACCTTC	CASSPQGGNLGYTF	NA	NA	TRBV4-1	TRBJ1-2	14